The rows below give T cell receptor beta chains drawn from one sample of a study of T cell responses to AZD1222 COVID-19 vaccine. Measured with immunoSEQ multiplex PCR; TCRdb has only the in-frame clones, and not every one. Of roughly 170,000 clones in the sample, around 87% were seen once. Sequencing was performed on peripheral blood, taken on day 0 of AZD1222 vaccination. These TCRs come from an adult in good health. Both conserved end residues are part of each CDR3. A D gene is named only where the DNA matches it firmly. Expanded clones are given a class, and other clones once, few, many or no size at all.

d_call	cdr3_length	j_call	v_call	clone_size	cdr3_nt	cdr3_aa
NA	15	TRBJ2-1	TRBV28	NA	TGTGCCAGCAGTTTGTTGGGGGATACCCACAATGAGCAGTTCTTC	CASSLLGDTHNEQFF
NA	16	TRBJ1-2	TRBV7-9	NA	TGTGCCAGCAGTCCGGGGGGAGGGGAAGCTTCCTATGGCTACACCTTC	CASSPGGGEASYGYTF
TRBD2	16	TRBJ2-3	TRBV4-2	once	TGTGCCAGCAGCCCGAGGGGGAGCGGGAGTCCAGATACGCAGTATTTT	CASSPRGSGSPDTQYF
NA	11	TRBJ2-1	TRBV28	NA	TGTGCCAGCAGTGGGACGGGCGAGCAGTTCTTC	CASSGTGEQFF
NA	15	TRBJ2-1	TRBV3-1/TRBV3-2	NA	TGTGCCAGCAGCCAAGATATAGGACGGTACAATGAGCAGTTCTTC	CASSQDIGRYNEQFF
TRBD1	17	TRBJ2-3	TRBV5-1	NA	TGCGCCAGCAGTCGTACCCCCGGGACAGCTAGCACAGATACGCAGTATTTT	CASSRTPGTASTDTQYF
NA	14	TRBJ1-2	TRBV6-5	NA	TGTGCCAGCAGTTACTCGTTTACCGGATCCGGCTACACCTTC	CASSYSFTGSGYTF
NA	13	TRBJ2-7	TRBV27	NA	TGTGCCAGCAAGCGCGCGGCCGCCTACGAGCAGTACTTC	CASKRAAAYEQYF
NA	15	TRBJ1-5	TRBV28	NA	TGTGCCAGCAGTTTTTATGACAGACCCAATCAGCCCCAGCATTTT	CASSFYDRPNQPQHF
TRBD2	17	TRBJ2-7	TRBV5-1	NA	TGCGCCAGCAGCCTGGGACTAGCGGGAAATGGGGTCTACGAGCAGTACTTC	CASSLGLAGNGVYEQYF
TRBD1	13	TRBJ1-1	TRBV6-5	NA	TGTGCCAGCACCAGGGACAGGGTCACTGAAGCTTTCTTT	CASTRDRVTEAFF
TRBD1	14	TRBJ1-1	TRBV2	NA	TGTGCCACCCCCGGATCAGGGGGGGACACTGAAGCTTTCTTT	CATPGSGGDTEAFF
NA	15	TRBJ1-2	TRBV2	NA	TGTGCCAGCAGTGAGGGGGCACAGGGCAGGTCCGGCTACACCTTC	CASSEGAQGRSGYTF
TRBD1	15	TRBJ1-2	TRBV4-1	NA	TGCGCCAGCAGCCAAGTTGGGGACAGTAACTATGGCTACACCTTC	CASSQVGDSNYGYTF
NA	13	TRBJ2-7	TRBV5-1	NA	TGCGCCAGCAGCCCGGAACCGGCCTACGAGCAGTACTTC	CASSPEPAYEQYF
NA	12	TRBJ1-2	TRBV6-2/TRBV6-3	NA	TGTGCCAGCAGTACAGCCCTATATGGCTACACCTTC	CASSTALYGYTF
NA	19	TRBJ1-6	TRBV4-1	NA	TGCGCCAGCAGCCAAGCCTGGGCCCAGGCAAACAACTATAATTCACCCCTCCACTTT	CASSQAWAQANNYNSPLHF
NA	14	TRBJ2-3	TRBV27	NA	TGTGCCAGCAGCCTGACAGTTCCCACAGATACGCAGTATTTT	CASSLTVPTDTQYF
NA	12	TRBJ2-7	TRBV5-1	NA	TGCGCCAGCAGAGCTCTGGGAGACGAGCAGTACTTC	CASRALGDEQYF
NA	15	TRBJ1-1	TRBV7-6	NA	TGTGCCAGCAGCTTTTTTCCTGGGGAGGACACTGAAGCTTTCTTT	CASSFFPGEDTEAFF
NA	16	TRBJ2-5	TRBV23-1	few	TGCGCCAGCAGTCAATCGGGACACCCTAGCCCAGAGACCCAGTACTTC	CASSQSGHPSPETQYF
NA	15	TRBJ1-3	TRBV2	NA	TGTGCCAGCAGTGAAGCGCGGGGTGGGGGAAACACCATATATTTT	CASSEARGGGNTIYF